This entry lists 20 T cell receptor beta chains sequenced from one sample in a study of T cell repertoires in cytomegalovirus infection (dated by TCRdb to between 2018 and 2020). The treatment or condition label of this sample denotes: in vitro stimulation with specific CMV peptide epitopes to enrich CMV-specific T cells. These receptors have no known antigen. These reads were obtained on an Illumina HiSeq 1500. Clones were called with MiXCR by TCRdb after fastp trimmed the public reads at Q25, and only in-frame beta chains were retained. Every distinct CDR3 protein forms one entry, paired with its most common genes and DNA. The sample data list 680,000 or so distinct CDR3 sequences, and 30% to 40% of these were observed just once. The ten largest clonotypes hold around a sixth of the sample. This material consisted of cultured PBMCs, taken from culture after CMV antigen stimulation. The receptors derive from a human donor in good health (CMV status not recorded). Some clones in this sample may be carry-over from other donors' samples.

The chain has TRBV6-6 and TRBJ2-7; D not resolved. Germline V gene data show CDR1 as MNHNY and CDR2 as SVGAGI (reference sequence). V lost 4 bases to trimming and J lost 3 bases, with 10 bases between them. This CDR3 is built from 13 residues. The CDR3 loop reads CASSLLFNYEQYF. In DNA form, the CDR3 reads TGTGCCAGCAGTTTGCTTTTCAACTACGAGCAGTACTTC.

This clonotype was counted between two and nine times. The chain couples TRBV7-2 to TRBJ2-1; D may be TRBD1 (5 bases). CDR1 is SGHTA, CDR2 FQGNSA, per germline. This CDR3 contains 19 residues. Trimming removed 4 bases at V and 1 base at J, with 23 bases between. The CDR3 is CASSSPRTPSIGSYNEQFF. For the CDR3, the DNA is TGTGCCAGCAGCTCCCCGCGGACACCCAGCATAGGATCCTACAATGAGCAGTTCTTC.

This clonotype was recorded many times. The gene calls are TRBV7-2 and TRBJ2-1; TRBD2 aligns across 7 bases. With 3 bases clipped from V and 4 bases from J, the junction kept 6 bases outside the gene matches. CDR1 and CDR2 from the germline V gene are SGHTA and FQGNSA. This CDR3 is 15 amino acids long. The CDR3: CASSLGGSRYNEQFF. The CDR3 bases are TGTGCCAGCAGCTTGGGCGGGAGTAGATACAATGAGCAGTTCTTC.

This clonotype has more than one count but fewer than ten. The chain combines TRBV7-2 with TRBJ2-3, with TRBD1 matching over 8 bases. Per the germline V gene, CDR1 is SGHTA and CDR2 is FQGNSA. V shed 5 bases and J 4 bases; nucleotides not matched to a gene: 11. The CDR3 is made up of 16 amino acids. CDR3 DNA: TGTGCCAGCAGCCCCCTCGCCGGGACAGGTGCAGATACGCAGTATTTT. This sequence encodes CASSPLAGTGADTQYF.

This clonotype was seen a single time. The CDR3 DNA reads TGCAGTGCCGCGGGACTAGCGGTCTTCCCCACAGATACGCAGTATTTT. It yields the protein CSAAGLAVFPTDTQYF. The chain combines TRBV20-1 with TRBJ2-3; 11 bases map to TRBD2. Germline V lookup: CDR1 DFQATT, CDR2 SNEGSKA (reference sequence). The V gene end was trimmed by 6 bases and the J gene end by 2 bases; junction bases not matched to a gene: 10. CDR3 size: 16 residues.

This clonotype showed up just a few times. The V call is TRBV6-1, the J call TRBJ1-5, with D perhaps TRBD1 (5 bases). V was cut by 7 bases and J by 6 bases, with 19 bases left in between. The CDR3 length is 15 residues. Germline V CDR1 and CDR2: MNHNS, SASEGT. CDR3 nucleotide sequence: TGTGCCAGCATTTCGGGACTGGGAGGAGGTCAGCCCCAGCATTTT. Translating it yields CASISGLGGGQPQHF.

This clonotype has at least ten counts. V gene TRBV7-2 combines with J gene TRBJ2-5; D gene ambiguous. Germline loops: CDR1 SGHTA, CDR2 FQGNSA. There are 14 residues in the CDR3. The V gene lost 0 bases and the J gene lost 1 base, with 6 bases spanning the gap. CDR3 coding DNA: TGTGCCAGCAGCTTAGCCACCTTCCAAGAGACCCAGTACTTC. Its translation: CASSLATFQETQYF.

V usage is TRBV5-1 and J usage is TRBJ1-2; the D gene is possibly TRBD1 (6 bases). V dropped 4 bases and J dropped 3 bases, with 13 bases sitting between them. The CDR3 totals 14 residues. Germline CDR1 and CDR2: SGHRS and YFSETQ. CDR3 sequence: CASSGGTRYYGYTF. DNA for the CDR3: TGCGCCAGCAGCGGGGGGACAAGGTACTATGGCTACACCTTC.

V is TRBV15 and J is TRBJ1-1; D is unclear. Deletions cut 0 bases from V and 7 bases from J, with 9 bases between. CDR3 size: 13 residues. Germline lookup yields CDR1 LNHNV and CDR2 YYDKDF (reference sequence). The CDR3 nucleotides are TGTGCCACCAGCAGAGATCCCCGATTTGAAGCTTTCTTT. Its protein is CATSRDPRFEAFF.

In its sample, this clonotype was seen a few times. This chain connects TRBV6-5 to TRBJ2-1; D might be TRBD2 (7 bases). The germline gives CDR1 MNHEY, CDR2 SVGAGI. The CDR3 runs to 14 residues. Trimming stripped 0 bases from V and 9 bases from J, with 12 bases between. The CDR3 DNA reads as TGTGCCAGCAGTTACTCGAGGGGGGGCGGTGAGCAGTTCTTC. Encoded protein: CASSYSRGGGEQFF.

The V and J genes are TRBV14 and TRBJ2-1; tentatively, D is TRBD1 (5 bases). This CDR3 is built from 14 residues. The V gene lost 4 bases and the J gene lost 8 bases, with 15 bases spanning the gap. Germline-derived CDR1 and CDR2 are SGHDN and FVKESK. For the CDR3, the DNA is TGTGCCAGCAGCCGGGGCCCTTGGATCGATGAGCAGTTCTTC. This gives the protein CASSRGPWIDEQFF. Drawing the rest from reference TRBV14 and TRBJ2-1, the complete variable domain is EAGVTQFPSHSVIEKGQTVTLRCDPISGHDNLYWYRRVMGKEIKFLLHFVKESKQDESGMPNNRFLAERTGGTYSTLKVQPAELEDSGVYFCASSRGPWIDEQFFGPGTRLTVL.

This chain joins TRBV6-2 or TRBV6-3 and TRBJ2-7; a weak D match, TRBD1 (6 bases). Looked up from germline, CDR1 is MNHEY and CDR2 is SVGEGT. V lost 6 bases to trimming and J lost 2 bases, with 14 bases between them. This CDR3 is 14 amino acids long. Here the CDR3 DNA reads TGTGCCAGCAGGAAACGGGACAACACCTACGAGCAGTACTTC. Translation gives CASRKRDNTYEQYF.

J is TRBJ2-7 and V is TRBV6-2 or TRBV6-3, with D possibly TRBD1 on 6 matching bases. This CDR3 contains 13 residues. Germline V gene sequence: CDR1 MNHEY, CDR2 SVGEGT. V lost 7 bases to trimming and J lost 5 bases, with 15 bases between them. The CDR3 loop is CASKDQGKNEQYF. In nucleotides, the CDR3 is TGTGCCAGCAAGGATCAGGGGAAAAACGAGCAGTACTTC.

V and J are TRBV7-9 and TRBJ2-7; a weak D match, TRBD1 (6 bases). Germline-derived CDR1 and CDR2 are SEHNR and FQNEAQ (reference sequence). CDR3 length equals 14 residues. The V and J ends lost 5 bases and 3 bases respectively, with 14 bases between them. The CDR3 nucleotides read TGTGCCAGCAGCGTAGGGGTAGGGGGCTACGAGCAGTACTTC. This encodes CASSVGVGGYEQYF.

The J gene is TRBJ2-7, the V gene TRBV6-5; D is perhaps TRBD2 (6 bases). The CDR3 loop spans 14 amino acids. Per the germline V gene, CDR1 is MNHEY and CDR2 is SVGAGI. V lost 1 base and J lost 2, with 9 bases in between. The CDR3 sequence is CASSYWGDTYEQYF. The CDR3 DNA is TGTGCCAGCAGTTACTGGGGGGATACCTACGAGCAGTACTTC.

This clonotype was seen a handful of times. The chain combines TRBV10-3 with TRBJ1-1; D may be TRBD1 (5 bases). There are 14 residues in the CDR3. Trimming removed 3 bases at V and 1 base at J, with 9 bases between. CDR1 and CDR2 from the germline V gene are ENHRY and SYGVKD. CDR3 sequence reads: CAISDMGQNTEAFF. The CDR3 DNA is TGTGCCATCAGTGATATGGGGCAGAACACTGAAGCTTTCTTT.

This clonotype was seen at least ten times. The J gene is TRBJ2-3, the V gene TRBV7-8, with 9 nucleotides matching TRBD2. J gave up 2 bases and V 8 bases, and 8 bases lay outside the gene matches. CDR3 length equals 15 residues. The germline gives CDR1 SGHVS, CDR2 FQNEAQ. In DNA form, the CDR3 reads TGTGCCAGCGCGACCGGCGGGGGGGCCACAGATACGCAGTATTTT. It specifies CASATGGGATDTQYF.

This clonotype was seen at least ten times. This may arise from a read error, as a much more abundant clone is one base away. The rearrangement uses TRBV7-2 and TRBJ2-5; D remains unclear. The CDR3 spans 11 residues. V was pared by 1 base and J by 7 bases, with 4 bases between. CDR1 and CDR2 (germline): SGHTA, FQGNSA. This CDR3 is CASSLGVTQYF. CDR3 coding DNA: TGTGCCAGCAGCTTAGGCGTGACCCAGTACTTC.

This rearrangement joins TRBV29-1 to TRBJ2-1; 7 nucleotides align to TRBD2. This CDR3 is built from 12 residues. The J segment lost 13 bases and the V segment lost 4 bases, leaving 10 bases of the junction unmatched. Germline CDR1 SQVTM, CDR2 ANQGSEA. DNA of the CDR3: TGCAGCGTTGGTAGGACTAGTGATGGTCAGTTCTTC. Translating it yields CSVGRTSDGQFF.

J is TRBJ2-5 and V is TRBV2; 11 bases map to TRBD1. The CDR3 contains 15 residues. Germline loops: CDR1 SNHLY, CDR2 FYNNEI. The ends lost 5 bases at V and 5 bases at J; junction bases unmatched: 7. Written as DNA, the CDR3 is TGTGCCAGCAGTCCGGACAGGGGGCGTCGGGAGACCCAGTACTTC. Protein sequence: CASSPDRGRRETQYF.